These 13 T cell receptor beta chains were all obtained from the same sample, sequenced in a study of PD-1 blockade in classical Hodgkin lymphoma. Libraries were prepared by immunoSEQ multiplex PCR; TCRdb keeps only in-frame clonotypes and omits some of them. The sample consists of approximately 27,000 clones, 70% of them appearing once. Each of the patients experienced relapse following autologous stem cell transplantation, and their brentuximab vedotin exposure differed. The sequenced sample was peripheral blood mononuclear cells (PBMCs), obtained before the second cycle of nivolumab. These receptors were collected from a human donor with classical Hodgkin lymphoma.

CDR3 nucleotides: TGTGCCAGCAGCTTATCTGGGTCCTACGAGCAGTACGTC. This sequence encodes CASSLSGSYEQYV. This chain joins TRBV7-9 and TRBJ2-7; D gene unclear. Per the germline V gene, CDR1 is SEHNR and CDR2 is FQNEAQ (reference sequence). This CDR3 is built from 13 residues. With 2 bases removed from V and 1 base from J, the gap between germline ends came to 6 bases.

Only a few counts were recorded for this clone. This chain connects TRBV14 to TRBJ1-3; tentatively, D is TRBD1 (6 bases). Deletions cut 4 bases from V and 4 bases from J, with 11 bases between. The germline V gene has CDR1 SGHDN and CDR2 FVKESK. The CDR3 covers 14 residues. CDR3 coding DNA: TGTGCCAGCAGCCGAACAGGGTTAGGAAACACCATATATTTT. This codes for CASSRTGLGNTIYF.

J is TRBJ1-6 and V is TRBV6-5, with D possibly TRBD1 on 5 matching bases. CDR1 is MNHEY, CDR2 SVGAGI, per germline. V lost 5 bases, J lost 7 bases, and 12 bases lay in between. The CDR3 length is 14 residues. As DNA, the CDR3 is TGTGCCAGCAGTCCCGGAGGGGCGAATTCACCCCTCCACTTT. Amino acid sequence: CASSPGGANSPLHF.

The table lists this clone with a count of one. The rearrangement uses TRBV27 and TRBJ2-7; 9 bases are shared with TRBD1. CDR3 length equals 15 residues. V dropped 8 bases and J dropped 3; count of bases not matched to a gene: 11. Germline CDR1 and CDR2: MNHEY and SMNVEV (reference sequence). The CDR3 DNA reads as TGTGCCAGCCGCGGGACAGGGACTTCCCACTACGAGCAGTACTTC. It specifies CASRGTGTSHYEQYF.

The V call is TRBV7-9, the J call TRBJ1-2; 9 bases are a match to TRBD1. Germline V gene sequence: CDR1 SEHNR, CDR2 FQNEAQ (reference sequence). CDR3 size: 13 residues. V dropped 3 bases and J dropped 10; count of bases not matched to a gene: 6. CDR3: CASSFLGQGFYTF. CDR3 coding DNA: TGTGCCAGCAGCTTCCTGGGACAGGGATTCTACACCTTC.

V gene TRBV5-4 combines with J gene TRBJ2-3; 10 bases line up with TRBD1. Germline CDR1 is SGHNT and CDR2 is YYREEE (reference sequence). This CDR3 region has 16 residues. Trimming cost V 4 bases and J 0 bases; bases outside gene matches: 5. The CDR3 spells CASSPGQGGSTDTQYF. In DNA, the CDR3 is TGTGCCAGCAGCCCCGGACAGGGGGGCAGCACAGATACGCAGTATTTT.

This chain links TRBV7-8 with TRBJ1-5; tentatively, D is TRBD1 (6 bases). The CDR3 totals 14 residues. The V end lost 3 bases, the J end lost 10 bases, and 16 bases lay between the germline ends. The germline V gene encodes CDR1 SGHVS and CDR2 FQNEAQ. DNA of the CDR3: TGTGCCAGCAGCTTTCGGGGGACACAGGATCCCCAGCATTTT. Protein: CASSFRGTQDPQHF. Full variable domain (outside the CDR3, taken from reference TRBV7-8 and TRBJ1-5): GAGVSQSPRYKVAKRGQDVALRCDPISGHVSLFWYQQALGQGPEFLTYFQNEAQLDKSGLPSDRFFAERPEGSVSTLKIQRTQQEDSAVYLCASSFRGTQDPQHFGDGTRLSIL.

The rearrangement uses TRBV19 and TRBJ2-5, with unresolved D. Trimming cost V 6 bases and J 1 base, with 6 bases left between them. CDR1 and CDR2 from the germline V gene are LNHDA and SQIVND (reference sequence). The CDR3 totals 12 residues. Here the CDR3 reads CASRDVQETQYF. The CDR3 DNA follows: TGTGCCAGTAGGGACGTCCAAGAGACCCAGTACTTC.

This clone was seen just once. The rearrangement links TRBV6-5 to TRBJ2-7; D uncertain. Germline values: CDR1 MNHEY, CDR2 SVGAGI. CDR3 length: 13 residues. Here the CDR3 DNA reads TGTGCGCTCGGTAGCAGCAGATTCTACGAGCAGTACGTC. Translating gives CALGSSRFYEQYV.

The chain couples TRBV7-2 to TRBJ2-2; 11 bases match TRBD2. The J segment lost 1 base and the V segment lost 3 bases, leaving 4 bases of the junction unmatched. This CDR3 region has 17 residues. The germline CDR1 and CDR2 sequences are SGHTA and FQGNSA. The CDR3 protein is CASSFPSGGKNTGELFF. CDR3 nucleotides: TGTGCCAGCAGCTTTCCTAGCGGGGGGAAGAACACCGGGGAGCTGTTTTTT. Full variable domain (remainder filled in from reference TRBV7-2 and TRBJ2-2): GAGVSQSPSNKVTEKGKDVELRCDPISGHTALYWYRQSLGQGLEFLIYFQGNSAPDKSGLPSDRFSAERTGGSVSTLTIQRTQQEDSAVYLCASSFPSGGKNTGELFFGEGSRLTVL.

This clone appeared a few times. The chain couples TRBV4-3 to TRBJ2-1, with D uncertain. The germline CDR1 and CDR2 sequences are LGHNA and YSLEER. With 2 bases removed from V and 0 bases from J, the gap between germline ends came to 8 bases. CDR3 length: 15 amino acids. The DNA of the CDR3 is TGCGCCAGCAGCCAACTACACAGCTCCTACAATGAGCAGTTCTTC. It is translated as CASSQLHSSYNEQFF.

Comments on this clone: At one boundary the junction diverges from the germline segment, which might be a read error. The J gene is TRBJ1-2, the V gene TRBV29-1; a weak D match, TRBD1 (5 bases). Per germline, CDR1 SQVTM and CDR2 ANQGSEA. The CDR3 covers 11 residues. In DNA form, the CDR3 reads TGCAGCGTTAAAGAGGGGTATGGCTACACCTTC. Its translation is CSVKEGYGYTF.

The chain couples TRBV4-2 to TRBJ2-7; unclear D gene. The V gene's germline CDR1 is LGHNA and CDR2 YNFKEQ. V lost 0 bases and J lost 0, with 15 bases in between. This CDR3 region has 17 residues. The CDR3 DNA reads TGTGCCAGCAGCCAAGATATTAGGCAACCGAGCTCCTACGAGCAGTACTTC. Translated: CASSQDIRQPSSYEQYF.